Each of the 13 T cell receptor beta chains below was sequenced from the same sample in a study of blood T cell repertoires in COVID-19. Here immunoSEQ multiplex PCR was the method, and the copy in TCRdb shows in-frame clones only, minus some. The sample has 90,000 to 130,000 clones, 82% seen once; the top ten hold 7% to 9.5%. The sample comprised peripheral blood. The receptors were sampled from a man in his sixties or seventies with acute or convalescent COVID-19.

J is TRBJ2-3 and V is TRBV28; D gene unclear. This CDR3 contains 17 residues. The V gene lost 5 bases and the J gene lost 2 bases, with 20 bases spanning the gap. Per the germline V gene, CDR1 is MDHEN and CDR2 is SYDVKM. CDR3 loop: CASSPTPHTDYTDTQYF. As DNA, the CDR3 is TGTGCCAGCAGTCCCACACCCCACACAGATTACACAGATACGCAGTATTTT.

The chain joins TRBV9 to TRBJ1-4; 7 bases align to TRBD1. V was clipped by 4 bases and J by 2 bases; unmatched bases: 8. Germline CDR1 reads SGDLS; CDR2 reads YYNGEE. This CDR3 spans 16 amino acids. Written as DNA, the CDR3 is TGTGCCAGCAGCCCATACACGGGACAGACTAATGAAAAACTGTTTTTT. This sequence encodes CASSPYTGQTNEKLFF. Drawing the rest from reference TRBV9 and TRBJ1-4, the complete variable domain is DSGVTQTPKHLITATGQRVTLRCSPRSGDLSVYWYQQSLDQGLQFLIQYYNGEERAKGNILERFSAQQFPDLHSELNLSSLELGDSALYFCASSPYTGQTNEKLFFGSGTQLSVL.

This clone showed up just a few times. This chain links TRBV5-4 with TRBJ2-2; 9 bases align to TRBD1. Germline values: CDR1 SGHNT, CDR2 YYREEE (reference sequence). The CDR3 sequence is 15 residues long. V lost 3 bases to trimming and J lost 6 bases; unmatched junction nucleotides: 6. For the CDR3, the DNA is TGTGCCAGCAGCTGGGGACAGGGAATGGCCGGGGAGCTGTTTTTT. It translates to CASSWGQGMAGELFF.

The chain carries TRBV28 and TRBJ1-5; 7 bases fit TRBD1. The CDR3 totals 13 residues. V shed 10 bases and J 6 bases; nucleotides not matched to a gene: 9. The germline CDR1 and CDR2 sequences are MDHEN and SYDVKM. The CDR3 protein is CATRQGTSQPQHF. The CDR3 coding sequence is TGTGCCACACGACAGGGAACTTCTCAGCCCCAGCATTTT.

The chain uses TRBV18 and TRBJ2-2; the match to TRBD2 covers 7 bases. The V segment lost 3 bases and the J segment 5 bases; nucleotides outside the gene matches: 6. CDR1 and CDR2 from the germline V gene are KGHSH and LQKENI. The CDR3 consists of 15 residues. The CDR3 region has the DNA TGTGCCAGCTCACCTCCTGGGAGGGCGACCGGGGAGCTGTTTTTT. Amino acid sequence: CASSPPGRATGELFF.

This clone showed up just a few times. The chain carries TRBV19 and TRBJ2-4, with TRBD2 matching 11 bases. Germline assignment: CDR1 LNHDA and CDR2 SQIVND (reference sequence). V shed 6 bases, J shed 0 bases, and the junction held 7 bases outside the gene matches. This CDR3 has 17 amino acids. Here the CDR3 DNA reads TGTGCCAGTAGCGCCGGGACTAGCGGAATAGCCAAAAACATTCAGTACTTC. Translation gives CASSAGTSGIAKNIQYF.

The V and J genes are TRBV4-1 and TRBJ2-1, with TRBD1 matching over 7 bases. The CDR3 totals 17 residues. The V segment lost 4 bases and the J segment 0 bases; nucleotides outside the gene matches: 9. Germline lookup yields CDR1 MGHRA and CDR2 YSYEKL. The CDR3, as DNA: TGCGCCAGCAGCCCCGGACAGGCCCGATCCTCCTACAATGAGCAGTTCTTC. Protein product: CASSPGQARSSYNEQFF.

The chain recombines TRBV18 with TRBJ1-2; 7 nucleotides match TRBD1. Germline trimming cut 4 bases from V and 8 bases from J; bases unmatched to any gene: 13. Germline CDR1 and CDR2: KGHSH and LQKENI. There are 15 residues in the CDR3. For the CDR3, the DNA is TGTGCCAGCTCACTCCCCCCTCCCCAGGGGGAAGGCTACACCTTC. Its protein product is CASSLPPPQGEGYTF.

The gene calls are TRBV25-1 and TRBJ2-7, with 7 bases aligning to TRBD1. In germline, CDR1 is MGHDK, CDR2 SYGVNS. V was pared by 5 bases and J by 7 bases, with 17 bases of the junction left unmatched. The CDR3 length is 16 residues. CDR3 sequence reads: CASSHRGNTGAGEQYF. DNA of the CDR3: TGTGCCAGCAGTCACCGAGGAAACACAGGGGCGGGTGAGCAGTACTTC.

The chain combines TRBV5-1 with TRBJ2-7, with D tentatively TRBD1 (6 bases). Deletions cut 4 bases from V and 3 bases from J, with 11 bases between. Germline V gives CDR1 SGHRS, CDR2 YFSETQ. CDR3 length: 13 amino acids. CDR3 amino acids: CASSKEQGYEQYF. CDR3 in DNA: TGCGCCAGCAGCAAAGAACAGGGCTACGAGCAGTACTTC.

Here the CDR3 DNA reads TGTGCCAGCAGCGTAGATCACAGTCAGACCCAGGGTGAAGCTTTCTTT. This gives the protein CASSVDHSQTQGEAFF. The chain joins TRBV9 to TRBJ1-1; D is perhaps TRBD1 (5 bases). The CDR3 has 16 amino acids. Trimming took off 0 bases at V and 7 bases at J, with 19 bases between the two ends. From germline, CDR1 is SGDLS and CDR2 YYNGEE.

V is TRBV7-8 and J is TRBJ2-7; 8 bases line up with TRBD1. The CDR3 has 15 amino acids. Germline CDR1 reads SGHVS; CDR2 reads FQNEAQ. V shed 6 bases and J 6 bases; nucleotides not matched to a gene: 13. The CDR3 DNA sequence: TGTGCCAGCAGTTACTCAAACAGGGGGTATACCGAGCAGTACTTC. Translated, it gives CASSYSNRGYTEQYF.

With regard to this clone: A junction end diverges from the germline sequence, so it may reflect a read error. V is TRBV3-1 (or the pseudogene TRBV3-2) and J is TRBJ2-7; possible D gene TRBD1, 6 bases. Germline V gene sequence: CDR1 LGHDT, CDR2 YNNKEL (reference sequence). This CDR3 has 14 amino acids. In DNA, the CDR3 is TGTGCCAACAGCCGCCGGACAGACTCCTACGAGCAGTACTTC. Amino acids: CANSRRTDSYEQYF.